These 29 T cell receptor beta chains share one sample of origin, sequenced in a study of cytomegalovirus exposure and HLA in healthy donors. Primers: 60 Vbeta forward and 13 Jbeta reverse. Generated by immunoSEQ multiplex PCR, the TCRdb table keeps only in-frame clones and is missing some. Among 100,000 to 150,000 clones listed, roughly 80% were seen once. Sequenced input: PBMCs. These receptors came from a man aged 18 to 30 in good health and CMV-seropositive.

This clone was seen only once. V and J are TRBV6-6 and TRBJ1-4, with D perhaps matching TRBD1 (5 bases). The CDR3 is 16 residues long. Trimming removed 7 bases at V and 3 bases at J, with 18 bases between. Germline CDR1 is MNHNY and CDR2 is SVGAGI (reference sequence). CDR3 bases: TGTGCCAGCAACCTACGCGGGGGTTGGGCTAATGAAAAACTGTTTTTT. Protein product: CASNLRGGWANEKLFF.

The chain employs TRBV6-1 and TRBJ2-2, with D tentatively TRBD2 (6 bases). Trimming pared 3 bases from V and 0 bases from J, leaving 14 bases between. The CDR3 is 17 residues long. Germline CDR1 reads MNHNS; CDR2 reads SASEGT. CDR3 sequence reads: CASSDAWGGTNTGELFF. In DNA form, the CDR3 reads TGTGCCAGCAGTGATGCGTGGGGCGGGACGAACACCGGGGAGCTGTTTTTT.

The V call is TRBV5-1, the J call TRBJ2-2, with a tentative D call TRBD1 (5 bases). Trimming stripped 4 bases from V and 5 bases from J, with 15 bases between. CDR1 is SGHRS and CDR2 is YFSETQ in the germline V gene. The CDR3 extends over 15 amino acids. The CDR3: CASSQKGSRTGELFF. CDR3 DNA sequence: TGCGCCAGCAGCCAAAAGGGGTCTCGGACCGGGGAGCTGTTTTTT.

V and J are TRBV30 and TRBJ1-3; tentative D call: TRBD1 (6 bases). CDR3 size: 15 residues. CDR1 and CDR2 from the germline V gene are GTSNPN and SVGIG (reference sequence). Deletions cut 4 bases from V and 1 base from J, with 14 bases between. The CDR3 DNA follows: TGTGCCTGGACAGCAGGGGCTACTTCTGGAAACACCATATATTTT. It codes for CAWTAGATSGNTIYF.

This chain joins TRBV5-1 and TRBJ1-4; TRBD1 matches at 7 bases. The CDR3 loop spans 18 amino acids. Germline CDR1 is SGHRS and CDR2 is YFSETQ. V lost 3 bases, J lost 0 bases, and 11 bases stayed unmatched. CDR3: CASSSDWTGLSTNEKLFF. CDR3 DNA sequence: TGCGCCAGCAGCTCGGATTGGACAGGATTATCAACTAATGAAAAACTGTTTTTT. Drawing the rest from reference TRBV5-1 and TRBJ1-4, the complete variable domain is KAGVTQTPRYLIKTRGQQVTLSCSPISGHRSVSWYQQTPGQGLQFLFEYFSETQRNKGNFPGRFSGRQFSNSRSEMNVSTLELGDSALYLCASSSDWTGLSTNEKLFFGSGTQLSVL.

The J gene is TRBJ2-3, the V gene TRBV29-1, with TRBD2 identical over 10 bases. Per the germline V gene, CDR1 is SQVTM and CDR2 is ANQGSEA. This CDR3 region has 17 residues. Germline trimming cut 5 bases from V and 0 bases from J; bases unmatched to any gene: 11. The CDR3 nucleotides read TGCAGCGTTTTAGGGGCCCTAGCGGGGGAGAGCACAGATACGCAGTATTTT. Residues: CSVLGALAGESTDTQYF.

The chain links TRBV9 to TRBJ1-2, with 9 positions matching TRBD1. Germline values: CDR1 SGDLS, CDR2 YYNGEE. CDR3 size: 14 residues. V shed 4 bases, J shed 4 bases, and the junction held 5 bases outside the gene matches. In nucleotides, the CDR3 is TGTGCCAGCAGCCGGGACAGGGCGTTCTATGGCTACACCTTC. The encoded protein is CASSRDRAFYGYTF.

This clone has only one observation. V and J are TRBV5-8 and TRBJ2-1, with TRBD2 matching 8 bases. Trimming removed 4 bases from V and 0 bases from J; junction bases left unmatched: 12. The CDR3 runs to 18 residues. Per germline, CDR1 SGHTS and CDR2 YDEGEE. Here the CDR3 DNA reads TGTGCCAGCAGCCGCGACGGACCGAGCGGGAGCTCCTACAATGAGCAGTTCTTC. It yields the protein CASSRDGPSGSSYNEQFF.

This clone turned up a few times. The chain employs TRBV9 and TRBJ1-2; D call uncertain. From germline, CDR1 is SGDLS and CDR2 YYNGEE. Trimming pared 0 bases from V and 6 bases from J, leaving 6 bases between. The CDR3 covers 12 residues. The CDR3 loop is CASSVGADGYTF. CDR3 in DNA: TGTGCCAGCAGCGTAGGAGCTGATGGCTACACCTTC.

This clone was observed a handful of times. The chain employs TRBV7-2 and TRBJ2-7, with 15 positions matching TRBD2. The CDR3 length is 17 residues. Germline V gene data show CDR1 as SGHTA and CDR2 as FQGNSA. V shed 3 bases and J 6 bases; nucleotides not matched to a gene: 9. The CDR3 sequence: CASSFGLAGGPEGEQYF. The CDR3 DNA is TGTGCCAGCAGCTTTGGACTAGCGGGAGGGCCGGAGGGCGAGCAGTACTTC.

The chain has TRBV9 and TRBJ2-1, with D tentatively TRBD2 (5 bases). Trimming took 0 bases from V and 5 from J, leaving 21 bases between them. CDR3 length: 18 amino acids. Germline V gene data show CDR1 as SGDLS and CDR2 as YYNGEE. Here the CDR3 reads CASSVDLREGARDNEQFF. In DNA, the CDR3 is TGTGCCAGCAGCGTAGATTTGAGAGAGGGAGCTCGGGACAATGAGCAGTTCTTC.

This chain joins TRBV7-2 and TRBJ2-7; D perhaps matches TRBD1 (6 bases). Germline CDR1 reads SGHTA; CDR2 reads FQGNSA. The V gene lost 6 bases and the J gene lost 3 bases, with 18 bases spanning the gap. CDR3 length: 15 amino acids. CDR3 amino acids: CASRVYNRVSYEQYF. The DNA for the CDR3 is TGTGCCAGCAGGGTTTATAACAGGGTTAGCTACGAGCAGTACTTC. Together with reference TRBV7-2 and TRBJ2-7, the CDR3 gives the full variable domain: GAGVSQSPSNKVTEKGKDVELRCDPISGHTALYWYRQSLGQGLEFLIYFQGNSAPDKSGLPSDRFSAERTGGSVSTLTIQRTQQEDSAVYLCASRVYNRVSYEQYFGPGTRLTVT.

The chain carries TRBV2 and TRBJ2-3; D is unresolved. Trimming left V 5 bases short and J 0 bases short, with 3 bases between. This CDR3 comprises 12 residues. Germline CDR1 is SNHLY and CDR2 is FYNNEI. In DNA form, the CDR3 reads TGTGCCAGCAGTATAAGCACAGATACGCAGTATTTT. The encoded protein is CASSISTDTQYF. The complete variable domain, with remaining parts taken from reference TRBV2 and TRBJ2-3, reads EPEVTQTPSHQVTQMGQEVILRCVPISNHLYFYWYRQILGQKVEFLVSFYNNEISEKSEIFDDQFSVERPDGSNFTLKIRSTKLEDSAMYFCASSISTDTQYFGPGTRLTVL.

This rearrangement joins TRBV5-4 to TRBJ2-3; D uncertain. Deletions cut 1 base from V and 0 bases from J, with 9 bases between. Germline V gene data show CDR1 as SGHNT and CDR2 as YYREEE (reference sequence). CDR3 length: 15 amino acids. CDR3: CASSLSLGSTDTQYF. CDR3 in DNA: TGTGCCAGCAGCTTGTCACTCGGGAGCACAGATACGCAGTATTTT.

The CDR3 spells CASSDFPRSDTQYF. The CDR3 DNA is TGCGCCAGCAGTGATTTCCCCCGTTCCGATACGCAGTATTTT. The chain links TRBV10-1 to TRBJ2-3; D gene uncertain. Germline CDR1 and CDR2: WNHNN and SYGVQD (reference sequence). With 3 bases removed from V and 6 bases from J, the gap between germline ends came to 13 bases. This CDR3 has 14 residues.

This clone has only one observation. The V and J genes are TRBV27 and TRBJ2-5, with TRBD1 matching over 8 bases. The DNA matches TRBJ2-7 better at its end, which makes the J call doubtful. The CDR3 consists of 16 residues. Germline loops: CDR1 MNHEY, CDR2 SMNVEV (reference sequence). The CDR3 DNA reads TGTGCCAGCAGTAGGCCAACCGGACAGGGAGGACGCGAGCAGTACTTC. Translation: CASSRPTGQGGREQYF.

The chain couples TRBV6-5 to TRBJ2-7, with 9 bases lining up with TRBD1. Trimming cost V 5 bases and J 5 bases; bases outside gene matches: 4. Germline V CDR1 and CDR2: MNHEY, SVGAGI. The CDR3 runs 13 residues. CDR3 amino acids: CASSGDRVDEQYF. CDR3 sequence (DNA): TGTGCCAGCAGTGGGGACAGGGTGGACGAGCAGTACTTC.

This clone has just one count. J is TRBJ2-7 and V is TRBV14; possible D gene TRBD2, 5 bases. Germline V lookup: CDR1 SGHDN, CDR2 FVKESK. Trimming left V 0 bases short and J 2 bases short, with 23 bases between. This CDR3 has 19 amino acids. The CDR3: CASSQEERPWRTGTYEQYF. The DNA of the CDR3 is TGTGCCAGCAGCCAAGAAGAGCGGCCCTGGCGTACTGGCACCTACGAGCAGTACTTC.

The rearrangement joins TRBV6-6 to TRBJ2-7; 8 bases agree with TRBD1. Losses at the gene ends were 7 bases for V and 5 bases for J; bases not matched to a gene: 7. Germline-derived CDR1 and CDR2 are MNHNY and SVGAGI (reference sequence). The CDR3 length is 13 residues. The CDR3 reads CASNRQGAHEQYF. In DNA, the CDR3 is TGTGCCAGCAACCGCCAGGGGGCCCACGAGCAGTACTTC.

This clone has a handful of counts. The CDR3 bases are TGCGCCAGCAGCCCAGTACTAGCGGGGGGGTCCGATGAGCAGTTCTTC. It translates to CASSPVLAGGSDEQFF. This chain links TRBV5-1 with TRBJ2-1, with 13 bases aligning to TRBD2. J was trimmed by 8 bases and V by 4 bases; bases with no gene match: 9. The CDR3 contains 16 residues. Germline V gene sequence: CDR1 SGHRS, CDR2 YFSETQ.

The chain couples TRBV6-5 to TRBJ2-3; D unresolved. This CDR3 is built from 16 residues. Trimming stripped 3 bases from V and 1 base from J, with 14 bases between. In germline, CDR1 is MNHEY, CDR2 SVGAGI. CDR3 sequence (DNA): TGTGCCAGCAGTTATTTGTCCCTAGTTGGCACAGATACGCAGTATTTT. Translation gives CASSYLSLVGTDTQYF.

The CDR3 spells CASSITRLAFDDEQFF. Here the CDR3 DNA reads TGTGCCAGCAGTATTACGAGGCTAGCCTTTGACGATGAGCAGTTCTTC. This sequence joins TRBV27 and TRBJ2-1; D may be TRBD2 (5 bases). Trimming took off 5 bases at V and 8 bases at J, with 22 bases between the two ends. Germline-derived CDR1 and CDR2 are MNHEY and SMNVEV (reference sequence). This CDR3 is 16 amino acids long.

In this sample, this clone turned up a few times. The rearrangement links TRBV7-2 to TRBJ2-5; weak D call: TRBD2 (5 bases). Germline V gives CDR1 SGHTA, CDR2 FQGNSA. The CDR3 runs to 13 residues. V shed 7 bases and J shed 2 bases, with 11 bases lying between them. The CDR3 DNA is TGTGCCAGCACCCTCAGCGGACAAGAGACCCAGTACTTC. Its protein is CASTLSGQETQYF.

The chain is built from TRBV19 and TRBJ2-7, with TRBD1 matching 10 bases. The CDR3 spans 15 residues. Trimming took 7 bases from V and 1 from J; bases not matched to a gene: 7. CDR1 is LNHDA, CDR2 SQIVND, per germline (reference sequence). The chain's CDR3 is CASTPGTGDSYEQYF. The CDR3 nucleotides are TGTGCCAGTACCCCCGGGACAGGGGATTCCTACGAGCAGTACTTC.

The chain is built from TRBV9 and TRBJ2-5; possible D gene TRBD2, 6 bases. The J call is in doubt because the DNA end fits TRBJ2-7 better. This CDR3 is 14 amino acids long. CDR1 is SGDLS, CDR2 YYNGEE, per germline. The CDR3 DNA reads as TGTGCCAGCAGTCCCACCTCGGGAGCATACGAGCAGTACTTC. This sequence encodes CASSPTSGAYEQYF.

CDR3 loop: CASSLGGTLSYEQYF. Written as DNA, the CDR3 is TGTGCCAGCAGCTTAGGAGGGACTTTATCCTACGAGCAGTACTTC. The chain employs TRBV7-2 and TRBJ2-7, with D perhaps matching TRBD2 (6 bases). The CDR3 sequence is 15 residues long. Trimming removed 1 base at V and 1 base at J, with 11 bases between. Germline V gives CDR1 SGHTA, CDR2 FQGNSA.

This clone occurred once. The chain employs TRBV7-9 and TRBJ2-7; D may be TRBD2 (6 bases). V dropped 1 base and J dropped 5 bases, with 6 bases sitting between them. This CDR3 region has 12 residues. In germline, CDR1 is SEHNR, CDR2 FQNEAQ (reference sequence). CDR3: CASSLGGDEQYF. The CDR3 region has the DNA TGTGCCAGCAGCTTAGGGGGGGACGAGCAGTACTTC.

The chain links TRBV2 to TRBJ2-2; the match to TRBD1 covers 8 bases. Germline-derived CDR1 and CDR2 are SNHLY and FYNNEI. The CDR3 length is 15 residues. The J segment lost 0 bases and the V segment lost 10 bases, leaving 7 bases of the junction unmatched. This chain's CDR3 is CATTRQGTNTGELFF. The CDR3 DNA sequence: TGTGCCACCACGAGACAGGGGACGAACACCGGGGAGCTGTTTTTT.

The rearrangement joins TRBV11-2 to TRBJ2-6; 7 bases fit TRBD1. V dropped 5 bases and J dropped 2; count of bases not matched to a gene: 3. This CDR3 has 15 residues. The germline CDR1 and CDR2 sequences are SGHAT and FQNNGV. The CDR3 loop reads CASSLTGTGANVLTF. The CDR3 DNA is TGTGCCAGCAGCCTGACAGGGACTGGGGCCAACGTCCTGACTTTC.